This TCR beta chain comes out of a study of OX40 agonist ivuxolimab in advanced cancers. Study as a whole: Patients were infused with ivuxolimab every 2 weeks at 0.01 to 10 mg/kg. Two cutaneous melanoma patients and one hepatocellular carcinoma patient, three in all, had partial responses.

The ends lost 5 bases at V and 2 bases at J; junction bases unmatched: 5. Germline CDR1 LNHDA, CDR2 SQIVND (reference sequence). The CDR3 is 16 amino acids. Findings and limits, study-wide: Still undetermined is the antigen specificity of the expanded peripheral T cells. Fewer expanded clones were found on average in CD4+ than in CD8+ T cells.

This table comes from immunoSEQ multiplex PCR, and its TCRdb copy is limited to in-frame clones, with some not included. The sample holds under 95,000 clones, roughly 87% seen once. A note on this clone: Its target is not known.

The chain is built from TRBV19 and TRBJ2-3; 12 bases agree with TRBD2. This specimen consisted of CD4+ or CD8+ T cells sorted from blood, obtained in a trial of the OX40 agonist ivuxolimab. The origin of this receptor is an adult with an advanced solid tumor such as melanoma, head and neck, liver or kidney cancer. CDR3 bases: TGTGCCAGTAGTTCTAGCGGGAGGGCTGCCACAGATACGCAGTATTTT. Its translation is CASSSSGRAATDTQYF.